This entry describes one T cell receptor (beta chain). This sample was taken from a study of T cells and copy number aberrations in small-cell lung cancer. CDR3 size: 16 residues. The V and J ends lost 7 bases and 4 bases respectively, with 22 bases between them. Germline CDR1 is SGHRS and CDR2 is YFSETQ. Method: immunoSEQ multiplex PCR; TCRdb's copy keeps in-frame clones and lacks some. In the table there are some 2,900 clones, roughly 80% of which are singletons. The sequenced sample consisted of normal tissue next to the tumor. This chain joins TRBV5-1 and TRBJ2-3; D is undetermined. This receptor was taken from a man in his 60s with small cell lung cancer. CDR3 region: CASRTDSFQRPDTQYF. CDR3 nucleotide sequence: TGCGCCAGCCGCACTGACTCCTTCCAGCGCCCAGATACGCAGTATTTT. Filled out from reference TRBV5-1 and TRBJ2-3, the complete variable domain reads KAGVTQTPRYLIKTRGQQVTLSCSPISGHRSVSWYQQTPGQGLQFLFEYFSETQRNKGNFPGRFSGRQFSNSRSEMNVSTLELGDSALYLCASRTDSFQRPDTQYFGPGTRLTVL.